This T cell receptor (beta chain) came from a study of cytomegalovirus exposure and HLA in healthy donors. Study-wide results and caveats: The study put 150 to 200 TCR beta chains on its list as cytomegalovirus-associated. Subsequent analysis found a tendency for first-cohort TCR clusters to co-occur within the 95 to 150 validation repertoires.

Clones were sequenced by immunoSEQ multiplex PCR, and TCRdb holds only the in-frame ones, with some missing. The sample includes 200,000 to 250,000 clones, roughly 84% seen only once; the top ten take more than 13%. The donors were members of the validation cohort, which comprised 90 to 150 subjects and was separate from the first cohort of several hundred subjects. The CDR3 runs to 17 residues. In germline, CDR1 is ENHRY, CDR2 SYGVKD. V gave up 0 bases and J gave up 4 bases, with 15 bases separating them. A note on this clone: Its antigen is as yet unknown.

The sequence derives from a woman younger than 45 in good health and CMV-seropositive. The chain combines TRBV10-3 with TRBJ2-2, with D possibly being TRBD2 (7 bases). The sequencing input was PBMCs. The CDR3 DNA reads TGTGCCATCAGTGAGTCGCCGGGGGGCGTAGGCACCGGGGAGCTGTTTTTT. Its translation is CAISESPGGVGTGELFF.